The clone carrying this T cell receptor (beta chain) was seen a handful of times. With V trimmed by 11 bases and J by 2 bases, 12 bases remained unmatched. In germline, CDR1 is LNHDA, CDR2 SQIVND (reference sequence). The CDR3 has 15 amino acids. This sample was included in a study of cytomegalovirus exposure and HLA in healthy donors. PCR employed 60 Vbeta and 13 Jbeta primers. Assay used: immunoSEQ multiplex PCR; TCRdb lists only in-frame clones, some missing. Here the sample spans 90,000 to 120,000 clones, 10% being singletons. The genes are TRBV19 and TRBJ2-5; 9 positions match TRBD2. The clonotype originates from a middle-aged man in good health and CMV-seropositive. Specimen: PBMCs. CDR3 nucleotides: TGTGCCTCCCGTGGCACTAGCGGGTTGCAAGAGACCCAGTACTTC. Protein sequence: CASRGTSGLQETQYF.